The 12 T cell receptor beta chains reported below all come from one sample, sequenced in a study of blood T cell repertoires in COVID-19 (dated by TCRdb to 2020 to 2021). Library preparation was by the immunoSEQ multiplex PCR assay. Drawn from immuneACCESS, this table holds only the in-frame rearrangements with V and J called that TCRdb kept. Clones are partly lost; checked studies trace under half to an unresolved V gene and leave the rest unexplained. The sample table records under 200,000 clones; about 86% of these occur just once. The top ten clonotypes cover about 7% of the sample. Material for sequencing was peripheral blood. The receptors were gathered from a man aged 45-65 years with active or convalescent COVID-19.

The chain uses TRBV23-1 and TRBJ1-5, with unresolved D. TRBV23-1 is treated as an ORF (open reading frame) with a function not yet certain. The CDR3 covers 16 residues. The V end lost 2 bases, the J end lost 2 bases, and 13 bases lay between the germline ends. The CDR3 sequence is CASSQPLTAGNQPQHF. The CDR3 DNA sequence: TGCGCCAGCAGTCAACCCTTGACCGCGGGCAATCAGCCCCAGCATTTT.

In this sample, this clone turned up a few times. V and J are TRBV9 and TRBJ2-7; TRBD1 is a possible D gene (5 bases). The CDR3 sequence is 14 residues long. V lost 1 base and J 1 base, leaving 9 bases between the germline ends. Germline-derived CDR1 and CDR2 are SGDLS and YYNGEE. CDR3 region: CASSVTPGSYEQYF. Written as DNA, the CDR3 is TGTGCCAGCAGCGTAACTCCAGGGTCCTACGAGCAGTACTTC.

The rearrangement links TRBV7-2 to TRBJ1-1; D remains unclear. V dropped 5 bases and J dropped 1 base, with 11 bases sitting between them. This CDR3 spans 14 amino acids. The germline gives CDR1 SGHTA, CDR2 FQGNSA. The CDR3 sequence: CASSPTWQNTEAFF. The CDR3 DNA reads TGTGCCAGCAGCCCCACATGGCAGAACACTGAAGCTTTCTTT.

The chain joins TRBV7-9 to TRBJ2-7; the match to TRBD1 covers 11 bases. V lost 6 bases and J lost 4; bases outside the gene matches: 5. CDR1 and CDR2 (germline): SEHNR, FQNEAQ (reference sequence). The CDR3 loop spans 14 amino acids. DNA for the CDR3: TGTGCCAGCAGAGGGACAGGGGGAGGTTACGAGCAGTACTTC. Translation gives CASRGTGGGYEQYF. The whole variable domain, filled in from reference TRBV7-9 and TRBJ2-7, reads DTGVSQNPRHKITKRGQNVTFRCDPISEHNRLYWYRQTLGQGPEFLTYFQNEAQLEKSRLLSDRFSAERPKGSFSTLEIQRTEQGDSAMYLCASRGTGGGYEQYFGPGTRLTVT.

The rearrangement joins TRBV7-3 to TRBJ2-5, with D maybe TRBD2 (6 bases). Per the germline V gene, CDR1 is SGHTA and CDR2 is FQGTGA. Trimming cost V 5 bases and J 4 bases, with 14 bases left between them. The CDR3 runs 14 residues. CDR3 region: CASSPRGGRETQYF. Here the CDR3 DNA reads TGTGCCAGCAGCCCCCGAGGAGGGAGAGAGACCCAGTACTTC.

In this sample, this clone turned up once. The chain links TRBV7-9 to TRBJ2-7, with a possible D match to TRBD1 (7 bases). V was clipped by 3 bases and J by 5 bases, with 11 bases between them. From germline, CDR1 is SEHNR and CDR2 FQNEAQ (reference sequence). The CDR3 runs to 13 residues. As DNA, the CDR3 is TGTGCCAGCAGCTTTGGAGGGGGCGACGAGCAGTACTTC. This gives the protein CASSFGGGDEQYF. The full variable domain, rest sourced from reference TRBV7-9 and TRBJ2-7, is DTGVSQNPRHKITKRGQNVTFRCDPISEHNRLYWYRQTLGQGPEFLTYFQNEAQLEKSRLLSDRFSAERPKGSFSTLEIQRTEQGDSAMYLCASSFGGGDEQYFGPGTRLTVT.

CDR3 protein: CASSGTGNSPLHF. Here the CDR3 DNA reads TGTGCCAGCAGTGGGACAGGGAATTCACCCCTCCACTTT. The V and J genes are TRBV2 and TRBJ1-6; 8 bases are a match to TRBD1. The germline V gene has CDR1 SNHLY and CDR2 FYNNEI. After removal of 4 bases from V and 7 bases from J, the junction contained 0 bases not matched to a gene. CDR3 length: 13 amino acids.

The sample holds one count of this clone. The chain links TRBV6-1 to TRBJ2-7, with D perhaps matching TRBD1 (5 bases). Germline V gene sequence: CDR1 MNHNS, CDR2 SASEGT. This CDR3 comprises 13 residues. Trimming removed 2 bases at V and 3 bases at J, with 8 bases between. CDR3 sequence reads: CASSEQQDYEQYF. In DNA, the CDR3 is TGTGCCAGCAGTGAACAACAGGACTACGAGCAGTACTTC.

Details on this clone: The junction shows a germline mismatch at one end, possibly a read error. The chain uses TRBV7-9 and TRBJ1-3, with TRBD1 matching 7 bases. CDR3 length equals 12 residues. Germline V gene lookup returns CDR1 SEHNR and CDR2 FQNEAQ (reference sequence). DNA of the CDR3: TGTGCCAGCAGCTCCGACAGGGAAGCTTCGGTTTTT. Its translation: CASSSDREASVF.

This chain's CDR3 is CASSLAAGTYGYTF. CDR3 nucleotides: TGTGCCAGCAGCTTAGCGGCTGGGACTTATGGCTACACCTTC. The chain uses TRBV7-2 and TRBJ1-2; tentatively, D is TRBD1 (5 bases). The length of the CDR3 is 14 residues. Germline CDR1 reads SGHTA; CDR2 reads FQGNSA. Trimming stripped 0 bases from V and 5 bases from J, with 10 bases between. The complete variable domain, with remaining parts taken from reference TRBV7-2 and TRBJ1-2, reads GAGVSQSPSNKVTEKGKDVELRCDPISGHTALYWYRQSLGQGLEFLIYFQGNSAPDKSGLPSDRFSAERTGGSVSTLTIQRTQQEDSAVYLCASSLAAGTYGYTFGSGTRLTVV.

The V gene is TRBV5-1, the J gene TRBJ1-5, with a weak D call TRBD1 (5 bases). The germline gives CDR1 SGHRS, CDR2 YFSETQ. The ends were cut back, 0 bases at V and 9 bases at J, with 19 bases in the middle. CDR3 length: 16 residues. CDR3 region: CASSLEDPGRGSPQHF. The CDR3, as DNA: TGCGCCAGCAGCTTGGAGGACCCGGGACGGGGGTCGCCCCAGCATTTT.

This chain uses TRBV7-2 with TRBJ2-2, with D unresolved. Germline V CDR1 and CDR2: SGHTA, FQGNSA. V was pared by 2 bases and J by 2 bases, with 3 bases between. CDR3 size: 13 residues. For the CDR3, the DNA is TGTGCCAGCAGCTTAACAAACACCGGGGAGCTGTTTTTT. It specifies CASSLTNTGELFF.